Listed below are T cell receptor beta chains from one sample, sequenced in a study of control samples from healthy donors and cancer patients. The repertoire was sequenced with immunoSEQ multiplex PCR; TCRdb's copy has only in-frame clones and lacks some. Altogether 150,000 to 200,000 clones are present, around 94% being singletons, with the ten largest covering around 1.3%. Input material: blood. Source of these receptors: a woman between 18 and 29 years old in good health. Both conserved end residues are part of each CDR3. Each record gives: J gene, D gene, V gene, CDR3 protein. A D gene is named only where the DNA matches it firmly.

j_gene: TRBJ2-2; d_gene: TRBD1; v_gene: TRBV7-3; CDR3aa: CASSLPLWTGQGTGELFF
j_gene: TRBJ2-7; d_gene: -; v_gene: TRBV9; CDR3aa: CASSPPTGSYEQYF
j_gene: TRBJ1-4; d_gene: -; v_gene: TRBV5-4; CDR3aa: CASSSPDFNEKLFF
j_gene: TRBJ1-2; d_gene: -; v_gene: TRBV12-3/TRBV12-4; CDR3aa: CAMGLSRNYGYTF
j_gene: TRBJ2-1; d_gene: -; v_gene: TRBV2; CDR3aa: CASSLGRNNEQFF
j_gene: TRBJ2-3; d_gene: TRBD1; v_gene: TRBV7-9; CDR3aa: CASRATQGLADTQYF
j_gene: TRBJ1-1; d_gene: -; v_gene: TRBV28; CDR3aa: CASSLFTELEAFF
j_gene: TRBJ1-1; d_gene: TRBD1; v_gene: TRBV6-5; CDR3aa: CASSYSRQGTEAFF
j_gene: TRBJ1-3; d_gene: -; v_gene: TRBV24-1; CDR3aa: CATSAASGIGNTIYF
j_gene: TRBJ2-3; d_gene: -; v_gene: TRBV4-2; CDR3aa: CASSQEGRTDTQYF
j_gene: TRBJ1-5; d_gene: -; v_gene: TRBV28; CDR3aa: CASSTVQSYGGQPQHF
j_gene: TRBJ1-2; d_gene: TRBD1; v_gene: TRBV5-8; CDR3aa: CASSLYGTGGRGYTF
j_gene: TRBJ1-4; d_gene: -; v_gene: TRBV7-9; CDR3aa: CASSAQQGEVFF
j_gene: TRBJ2-7; d_gene: -; v_gene: TRBV5-6; CDR3aa: CASSSARDFPLPTPYEQYF
j_gene: TRBJ1-2; d_gene: -; v_gene: TRBV16; CDR3aa: CASTSTRTHGYTF
j_gene: TRBJ2-5; d_gene: TRBD2; v_gene: TRBV19; CDR3aa: CASSIPLAVAIQETQYF
j_gene: TRBJ1-3; d_gene: -; v_gene: TRBV4-1; CDR3aa: CASSQGRGGIGNTIYF
j_gene: TRBJ1-2; d_gene: TRBD1; v_gene: TRBV28; CDR3aa: CASSLSGQVVSGYTF
j_gene: TRBJ1-5; d_gene: -; v_gene: TRBV14; CDR3aa: CASSPTGPNQPQHF
j_gene: TRBJ2-4; d_gene: TRBD2; v_gene: TRBV6-4; CDR3aa: CASSSGGEGNIQYF
j_gene: TRBJ1-2; d_gene: -; v_gene: TRBV7-8; CDR3aa: CASSLISVPNYGYTF
j_gene: TRBJ2-3; d_gene: -; v_gene: TRBV4-3; CDR3aa: CASSPQRAEDTQYF
j_gene: TRBJ2-3; d_gene: TRBD2; v_gene: TRBV18; CDR3aa: CASSPQLAGVPDTQYF